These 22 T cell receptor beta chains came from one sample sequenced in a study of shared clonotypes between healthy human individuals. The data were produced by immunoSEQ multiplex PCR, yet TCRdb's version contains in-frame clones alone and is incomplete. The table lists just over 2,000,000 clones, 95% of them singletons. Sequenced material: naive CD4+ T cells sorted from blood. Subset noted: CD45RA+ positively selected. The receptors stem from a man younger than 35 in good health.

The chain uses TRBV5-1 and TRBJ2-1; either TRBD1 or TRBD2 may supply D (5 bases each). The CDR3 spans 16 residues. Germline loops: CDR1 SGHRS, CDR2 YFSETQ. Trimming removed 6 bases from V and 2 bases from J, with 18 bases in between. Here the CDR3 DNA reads TGCGCCAGCACCCCAGTTGAGGGGCCCCCCTACAATGAGCAGTTCTTC. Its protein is CASTPVEGPPYNEQFF.

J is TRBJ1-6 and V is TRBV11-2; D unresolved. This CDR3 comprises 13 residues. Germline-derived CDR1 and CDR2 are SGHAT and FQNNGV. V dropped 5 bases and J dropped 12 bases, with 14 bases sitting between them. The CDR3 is CASSQWVGGPLHF. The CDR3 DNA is TGTGCCAGCAGCCAATGGGTTGGTGGACCCCTCCACTTT.

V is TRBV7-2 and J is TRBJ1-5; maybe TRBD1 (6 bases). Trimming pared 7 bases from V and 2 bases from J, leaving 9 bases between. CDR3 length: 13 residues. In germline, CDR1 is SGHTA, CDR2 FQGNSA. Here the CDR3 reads CASNAGGNQPQHF. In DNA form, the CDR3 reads TGTGCCAGCAACGCAGGGGGCAATCAGCCCCAGCATTTT.

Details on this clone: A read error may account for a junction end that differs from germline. The CDR3 protein is CVSRSRVTSGGETQYF. The CDR3 DNA reads as TGCGTCAGCAGAAGTCGCGTTACTAGCGGAGGGGAGACCCAGTACTTC. J is TRBJ2-5 and V is TRBV5-1, with 8 bases matching TRBD2. Germline CDR1 SGHRS, CDR2 YFSETQ. This CDR3 is built from 16 residues.

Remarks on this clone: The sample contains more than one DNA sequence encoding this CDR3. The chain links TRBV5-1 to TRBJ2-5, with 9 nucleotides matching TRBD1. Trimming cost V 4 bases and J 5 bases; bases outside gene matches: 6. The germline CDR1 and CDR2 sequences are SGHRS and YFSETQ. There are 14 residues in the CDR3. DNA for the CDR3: TGCGCCAGCAGCACGGGACAGGGTGTGGAGACCCAGTACTTC. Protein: CASSTGQGVETQYF.

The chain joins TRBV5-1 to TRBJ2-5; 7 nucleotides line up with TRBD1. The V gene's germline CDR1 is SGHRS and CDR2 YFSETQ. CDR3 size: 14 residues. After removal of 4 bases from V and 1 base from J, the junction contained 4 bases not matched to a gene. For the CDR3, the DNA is TGCGCCAGCAGCCAGGGACAGATCCAAGAGACCCAGTACTTC. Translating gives CASSQGQIQETQYF.

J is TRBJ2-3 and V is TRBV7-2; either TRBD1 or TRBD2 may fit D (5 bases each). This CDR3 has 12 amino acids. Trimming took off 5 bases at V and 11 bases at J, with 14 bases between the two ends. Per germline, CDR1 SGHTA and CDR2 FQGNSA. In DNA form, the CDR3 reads TGTGCCAGCAGCGTAGGGACCCCACAGCAGTATTTT. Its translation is CASSVGTPQQYF.

The CDR3 region is CASSDWGLDKATQYF. The CDR3 DNA follows: TGTGCCAGCAGTGATTGGGGACTAGATAAGGCTACGCAGTATTTT. The chain joins TRBV5-6 to TRBJ2-3; 8 positions match TRBD2. The CDR3 consists of 15 residues. Germline V gives CDR1 SGHDT, CDR2 YYEEEE. V lost 5 bases to trimming and J lost 8 bases; unmatched junction nucleotides: 13. The entire variable domain, with the rest obtained from reference TRBV5-6 and TRBJ2-3, is as follows: DAGVTQSPTHLIKTRGQQVTLRCSPKSGHDTVSWYQQALGQGPQFIFQYYEEEERQRGNFPDRFSGHQFPNYSSELNVNALLLGDSALYLCASSDWGLDKATQYFGPGTRLTVL.

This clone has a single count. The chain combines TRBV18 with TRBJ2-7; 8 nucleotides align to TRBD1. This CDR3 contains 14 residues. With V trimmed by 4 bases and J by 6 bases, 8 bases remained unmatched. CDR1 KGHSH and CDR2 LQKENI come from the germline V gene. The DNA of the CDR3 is TGTGCCAGCTCACGGGCAGGGGGCAACGGCGAGCAGTACTTC. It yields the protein CASSRAGGNGEQYF.

The CDR3 nucleotides are TGCGCCAGCAGCTTGCGGGGCCTCCCCATGAACACTGAAGCTTTCTTT. It encodes CASSLRGLPMNTEAFF. V usage is TRBV5-1 and J usage is TRBJ1-1; tentatively, D is TRBD1 (5 bases). CDR3 length: 16 amino acids. Germline V CDR1 and CDR2: SGHRS, YFSETQ. Trimming removed 1 base from V and 0 bases from J, with 13 bases in between.

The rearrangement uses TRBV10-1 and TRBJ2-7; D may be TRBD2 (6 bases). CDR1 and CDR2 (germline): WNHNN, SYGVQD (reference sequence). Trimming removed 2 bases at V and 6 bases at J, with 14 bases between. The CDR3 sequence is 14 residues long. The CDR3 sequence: CASSENPSVSEQYF. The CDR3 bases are TGCGCCAGCAGTGAGAATCCTAGCGTATCCGAGCAGTACTTC.

Here the CDR3 reads CASSPLFSPLYEQYF. CDR3 bases: TGTGCCAGTAGTCCCCTATTCTCTCCGCTCTACGAGCAGTACTTC. This sequence joins TRBV19 and TRBJ2-7; D is uncertain. There are 15 residues in the CDR3. The germline gives CDR1 LNHDA, CDR2 SQIVND (reference sequence). The germline V and J ends were trimmed by 5 bases and 3 bases, with 17 bases remaining between them.

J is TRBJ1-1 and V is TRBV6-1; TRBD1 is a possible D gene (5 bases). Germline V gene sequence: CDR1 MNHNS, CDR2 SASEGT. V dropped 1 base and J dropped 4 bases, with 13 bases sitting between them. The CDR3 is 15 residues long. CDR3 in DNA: TGTGCCAGCAGTGAAGGTTGGGGGAGATTCACTGAAGCTTTCTTT. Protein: CASSEGWGRFTEAFF.

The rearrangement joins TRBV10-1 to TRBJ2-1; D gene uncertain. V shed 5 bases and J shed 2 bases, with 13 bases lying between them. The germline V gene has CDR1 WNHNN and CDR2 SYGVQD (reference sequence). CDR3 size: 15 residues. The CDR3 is CASSLGSKAYNEQFF. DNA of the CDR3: TGCGCCAGCAGTCTAGGCAGCAAAGCCTACAATGAGCAGTTCTTC.

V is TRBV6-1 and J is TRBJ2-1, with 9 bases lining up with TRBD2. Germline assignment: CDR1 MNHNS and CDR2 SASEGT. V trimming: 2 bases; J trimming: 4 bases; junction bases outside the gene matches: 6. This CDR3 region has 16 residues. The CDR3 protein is CASSEPAGGPYNEQFF. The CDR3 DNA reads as TGTGCCAGCAGTGAACCGGCGGGAGGGCCTTACAATGAGCAGTTCTTC.

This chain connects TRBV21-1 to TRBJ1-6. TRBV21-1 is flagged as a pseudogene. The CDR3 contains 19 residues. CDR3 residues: CASSKQGQRGLELNSPLHF. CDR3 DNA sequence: TGTGCCAGCAGCAAACAGGGCCAGCGGGGGCTCGAACTTAATTCACCCCTCCACTTT.

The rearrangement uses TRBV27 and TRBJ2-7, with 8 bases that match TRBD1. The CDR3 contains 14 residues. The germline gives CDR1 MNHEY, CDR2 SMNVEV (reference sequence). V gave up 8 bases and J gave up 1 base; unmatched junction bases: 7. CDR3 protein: CASSPDRVSYEQYF. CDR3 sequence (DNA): TGTGCCAGCTCGCCGGACAGGGTTTCCTACGAGCAGTACTTC.

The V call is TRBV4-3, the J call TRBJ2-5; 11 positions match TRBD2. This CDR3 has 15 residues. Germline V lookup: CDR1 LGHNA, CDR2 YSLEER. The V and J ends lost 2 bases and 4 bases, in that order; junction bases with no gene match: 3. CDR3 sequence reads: CASSQFSGRGETQYF. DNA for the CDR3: TGCGCCAGCAGCCAATTTAGCGGGAGGGGAGAGACCCAGTACTTC.

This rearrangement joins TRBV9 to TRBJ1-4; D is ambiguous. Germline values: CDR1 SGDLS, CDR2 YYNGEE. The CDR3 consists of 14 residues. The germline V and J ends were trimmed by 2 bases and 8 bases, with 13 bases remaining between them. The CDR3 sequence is CASSVDGRGEKLFF. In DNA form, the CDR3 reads TGTGCCAGCAGCGTGGACGGGCGTGGAGAAAAACTGTTTTTT. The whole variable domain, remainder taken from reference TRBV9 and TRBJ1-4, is DSGVTQTPKHLITATGQRVTLRCSPRSGDLSVYWYQQSLDQGLQFLIQYYNGEERAKGNILERFSAQQFPDLHSELNLSSLELGDSALYFCASSVDGRGEKLFFGSGTQLSVL.

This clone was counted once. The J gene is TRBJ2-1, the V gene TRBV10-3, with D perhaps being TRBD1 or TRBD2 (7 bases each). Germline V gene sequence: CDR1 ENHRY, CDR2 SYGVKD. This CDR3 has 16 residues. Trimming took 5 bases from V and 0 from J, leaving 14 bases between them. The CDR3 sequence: CAISRSGGASYNEQFF. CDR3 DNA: TGTGCCATCAGTCGTTCAGGGGGGGCCTCCTACAATGAGCAGTTCTTC.

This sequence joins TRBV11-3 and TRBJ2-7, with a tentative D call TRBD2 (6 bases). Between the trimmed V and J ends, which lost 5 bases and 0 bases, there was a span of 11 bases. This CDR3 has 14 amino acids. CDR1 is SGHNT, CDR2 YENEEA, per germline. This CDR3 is CASSRGYISYEQYF. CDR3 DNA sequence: TGTGCCAGCAGCCGGGGGTATATCTCCTACGAGCAGTACTTC. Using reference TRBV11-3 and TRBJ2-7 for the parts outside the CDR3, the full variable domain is EAGVVQSPRYKIIEKKQPVAFWCNPISGHNTLYWYLQNLGQGPELLIRYENEEAVDDSQLPKDRFSAERLKGVDSTLKIQPAELGDSAVYLCASSRGYISYEQYFGPGTRLTVT.

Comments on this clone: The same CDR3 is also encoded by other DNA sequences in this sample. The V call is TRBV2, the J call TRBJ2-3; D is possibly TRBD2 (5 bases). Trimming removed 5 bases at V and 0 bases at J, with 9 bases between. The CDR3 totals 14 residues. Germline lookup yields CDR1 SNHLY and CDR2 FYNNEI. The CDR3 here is CASSRLPSTDTQYF. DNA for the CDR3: TGTGCCAGCAGTCGACTACCTAGCACAGATACGCAGTATTTT.